The source of this TCR beta chain is a study of identical twins. Overall study findings and caveats: Twin pairs had excess sharing that was weaker in beta out-of-frame sequences. There were fewer insertions in abundant cord blood beta clonotypes, but memory repertoires showed no such pattern. Models predicted less out-of-frame TCR alpha sharing in monozygotic twins than was found.

All donors were healthy, and all were Caucasian. V lost 6 bases to trimming and J lost 6 bases, with 23 bases between them. The CDR3 totals 15 residues. From germline, CDR1 is DFQATT and CDR2 SNEGSKA (reference sequence). A single record per CDR3 protein comes from TCRdb applying MiXCR to the 5' RACE reads. The sample holds a few hundred thousand distinct CDR3 sequences, roughly 12% seen once. The table lists this clonotype with a few counts. Its antigen is not identified. The same sample was also used in a study of yellow fever vaccine responses in identical twins.

This TCR was recovered from a woman in her late teens or twenties in good health. This sequence joins TRBV20-1 and TRBJ2-5; D possibly matches TRBD1 or TRBD2 (5 bases each). The sequencing sample was made of memory (CD45RO+) T cells sorted from blood. In DNA form, the CDR3 reads TGCAGTGCCGAGAGGGACCCCCCGCCGAAACAGACCCAGTACTTC. Translated, it gives CSAERDPPPKQTQYF.